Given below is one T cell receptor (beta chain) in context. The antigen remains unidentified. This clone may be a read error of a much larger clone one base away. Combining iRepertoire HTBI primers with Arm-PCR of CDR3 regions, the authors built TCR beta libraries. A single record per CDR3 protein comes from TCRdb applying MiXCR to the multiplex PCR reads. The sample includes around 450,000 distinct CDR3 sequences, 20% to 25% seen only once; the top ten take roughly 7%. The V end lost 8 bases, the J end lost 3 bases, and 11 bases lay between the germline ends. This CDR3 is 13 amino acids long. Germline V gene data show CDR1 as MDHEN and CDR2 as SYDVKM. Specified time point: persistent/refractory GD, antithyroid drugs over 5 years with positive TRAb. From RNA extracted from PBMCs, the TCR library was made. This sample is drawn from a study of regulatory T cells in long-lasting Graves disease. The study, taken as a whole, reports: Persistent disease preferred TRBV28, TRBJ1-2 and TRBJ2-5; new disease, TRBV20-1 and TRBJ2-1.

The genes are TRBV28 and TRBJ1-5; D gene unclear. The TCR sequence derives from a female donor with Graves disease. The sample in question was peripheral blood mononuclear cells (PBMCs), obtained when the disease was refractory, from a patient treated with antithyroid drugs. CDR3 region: CASGEQHNQPQHF. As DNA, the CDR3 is TGTGCCAGCGGAGAGCAGCACAATCAGCCCCAGCATTTT.